This record covers a single TCR beta chain. Its antigen remains unidentified. TCRdb recomputed calls from the 5' RACE reads with MiXCR, one row per CDR3 protein. The sample has fewer than 350,000 distinct CDR3 sequences; roughly 4% are singletons. This record belongs to a study of T cells after yellow fever vaccination. Study findings and constraints: Sorted repertoires could include abundant contaminating clonotypes from bulk cells. Of the clonotypes, a small share occurred in both CD4 and CD8 compartments.

Specimen: PBMCs, collected on the day of the yellow fever booster vaccination. The sequence derives from a man younger than 30 who received the YFV17D yellow fever vaccine.

CDR3 in DNA: TGTGCCAGCAGCTTAGCGGGACAGGGCTGGAACACCGGGGAGCTGTTTTTT. Residues: CASSLAGQGWNTGELFF. The genes are TRBV11-3 and TRBJ2-2, with 9 bases that match TRBD1. Germline trimming cut 1 base from V and 1 base from J; bases unmatched to any gene: 4. There are 17 residues in the CDR3. Germline lookup yields CDR1 SGHNT and CDR2 YENEEA.